This is a list of T cell receptor beta chains from one sample in a study of T cell repertoires in cytomegalovirus infection. TCRdb reprocessed the reads with MiXCR, giving one entry per CDR3 protein. Counted here are about 180,000 distinct CDR3 sequences, about a sixth occurring once; the ten biggest clones make up around 25%. Sequenced material: CD8+ T cells from PBMCs. All receptors derive from a human donor in good health (CMV status not recorded). Some clones in this sample may be carry-over from other donors' samples. Both conserved end residues are trimmed from each CDR3. The order of the fields is CDR3 length, J gene, V gene, CDR3 protein.

CDR3 length: 12; J gene: TRBJ1-4; V gene: TRBV10-2; CDR3 protein: ASSERQGVGKLF
CDR3 length: 13; J gene: TRBJ1-1; V gene: TRBV6-2/TRBV6-3; CDR3 protein: ASSPPTGEDTEAF
CDR3 length: 16; J gene: TRBJ2-7; V gene: TRBV7-9; CDR3 protein: ASSLVGLGTGGSYEQY
CDR3 length: 13; J gene: TRBJ2-6; V gene: TRBV27; CDR3 protein: ASSLSLSGANVLT
CDR3 length: 15; J gene: TRBJ2-7; V gene: TRBV7-9; CDR3 protein: ASSVDSGGPYPYEQY
CDR3 length: 14; J gene: TRBJ2-7; V gene: TRBV7-2; CDR3 protein: ASSFPDSGSSYEQY
CDR3 length: 12; J gene: TRBJ1-2; V gene: TRBV12-3/TRBV12-4; CDR3 protein: ASSWRTVNYGYT
CDR3 length: 14; J gene: TRBJ2-2; V gene: TRBV5-5; CDR3 protein: ASSIDEFANTGELF
CDR3 length: 14; J gene: TRBJ1-4; V gene: TRBV10-2; CDR3 protein: ASSPLSMATNEKLF
CDR3 length: 12; J gene: TRBJ1-2; V gene: TRBV28; CDR3 protein: ASSLVHSGYGYT
CDR3 length: 11; J gene: TRBJ1-2; V gene: TRBV20-1; CDR3 protein: SARQGADYGYT
CDR3 length: 12; J gene: TRBJ2-1; V gene: TRBV7-2; CDR3 protein: ASSLRLAGVEQF
CDR3 length: 10; J gene: TRBJ1-5; V gene: TRBV7-8; CDR3 protein: ASSRGDQPQH
CDR3 length: 17; J gene: TRBJ1-2; V gene: TRBV7-8; CDR3 protein: ASSPKGPGQGPANYGYT
CDR3 length: 12; J gene: TRBJ1-4; V gene: TRBV28; CDR3 protein: ASSHRDSYEKLF
CDR3 length: 13; J gene: TRBJ2-1; V gene: TRBV7-9; CDR3 protein: ASSPRTSGYNEQF
CDR3 length: 10; J gene: TRBJ2-2; V gene: TRBV4-3; CDR3 protein: ASSQHTGELF
CDR3 length: 10; J gene: TRBJ2-1; V gene: TRBV2; CDR3 protein: ASNGGSNEQF
CDR3 length: 11; J gene: TRBJ1-5; V gene: TRBV12-3/TRBV12-4; CDR3 protein: ASSPVSNQPQH
CDR3 length: 12; J gene: TRBJ1-4; V gene: TRBV7-9; CDR3 protein: ASSPPGTAEKLF
CDR3 length: 13; J gene: TRBJ2-5; V gene: TRBV27; CDR3 protein: ASSLYNGRGETQY
CDR3 length: 13; J gene: TRBJ2-5; V gene: TRBV19; CDR3 protein: ASSLPGPSGKTQY
CDR3 length: 13; J gene: TRBJ2-1; V gene: TRBV7-2; CDR3 protein: ASGILRDHRGEQF
CDR3 length: 14; J gene: TRBJ2-2; V gene: TRBV19; CDR3 protein: ASSGQGVRRFGELF
CDR3 length: 13; J gene: TRBJ2-5; V gene: TRBV7-8; CDR3 protein: ASSAFSGGVETQY
CDR3 length: 14; J gene: TRBJ2-3; V gene: TRBV3-1; CDR3 protein: ASSQDIWGSTDTQY
CDR3 length: 12; J gene: TRBJ2-1; V gene: TRBV12-3/TRBV12-4; CDR3 protein: ATSGAGYTHEQF
CDR3 length: 15; J gene: TRBJ1-4; V gene: TRBV7-9; CDR3 protein: ASSRRREVSTNEKLF
CDR3 length: 13; J gene: TRBJ2-4; V gene: TRBV7-9; CDR3 protein: ASSPGELAKNIQY
CDR3 length: 11; J gene: TRBJ2-1; V gene: TRBV7-4; CDR3 protein: ASSLVRDNEQF
CDR3 length: 14; J gene: TRBJ2-1; V gene: TRBV20-1; CDR3 protein: SARPLTGPLYNEQF
CDR3 length: 11; J gene: TRBJ2-7; V gene: TRBV14; CDR3 protein: ASSQGSGNEQY
CDR3 length: 14; J gene: TRBJ2-5; V gene: TRBV2; CDR3 protein: ASPLKVQGRQETQY
CDR3 length: 18; J gene: TRBJ2-5; V gene: TRBV6-5; CDR3 protein: ASSYSIADPVPGRAETQY